This TCR beta chain came from a study of T cell responses to AZD1222 COVID-19 vaccine. Findings and caveats of the study: Repertoire sampling occurred only after the peak T cell response. A reported finding is that nearly half of spike-specific TCRs target unmutated variant regions. Among those given AZD1222, only five or six were seropositive at baseline. Increases in Spike-specific TCR breadth and depth were seen after two AZD1222 doses.

Produced via immunoSEQ multiplex PCR; TCRdb's table is partial and in-frame only. The sample lists 150,000 or so clones; more than 70% were seen once. In germline, CDR1 is LNHDA, CDR2 SQIVND (reference sequence). Trimming took 6 bases from V and 7 from J; bases not matched to a gene: 11. This CDR3 is built from 14 residues. With respect to this clone: Antigen specificity is unknown.

The sequenced sample was peripheral blood, obtained on day 0 of MenACWY control vaccination. V gene TRBV19 combines with J gene TRBJ1-1, with TRBD1 identical over 7 bases. The clonotype comes from an adult in good health. The DNA for the CDR3 is TGTGCCAGTAGCAGGGGTGGACAGGATGGTGAAGCTTTCTTT. The encoded protein is CASSRGGQDGEAFF. Together with reference TRBV19 and TRBJ1-1, the CDR3 gives the full variable domain: DGGITQSPKYLFRKEGQNVTLSCEQNLNHDAMYWYRQDPGQGLRLIYYSQIVNDFQKGDIAEGYSVSREKKESFPLTVTSAQKNPTAFYLCASSRGGQDGEAFFGQGTRLTVV.